A single sample is the source of the 24 T cell receptor beta chains below, sequenced in a study of blood T cells in healthy people across ages. A second PCR, run for 7 to 11 cycles, used a sample-barcoded 5' primer plus a J-beta primer mix. A single record per CDR3 protein comes from TCRdb applying MiXCR to the 5' RACE reads. This table has roughly 930,000 distinct CDR3 sequences, under 50% appearing once. Sample: blood. These receptors were taken from a man aged 25-45 years in good health.

The chain uses TRBV11-2 and TRBJ2-7, with TRBD2 as a possible D gene (5 bases). V lost 5 bases to trimming and J lost 1 base, with 15 bases between them. CDR1 and CDR2 from the germline V gene are SGHAT and FQNNGV. The length of the CDR3 is 15 residues. As DNA, the CDR3 is TGTGCCAGCAGCCCACTTCGGGGTGGTTCCTACGAGCAGTACTTC. As protein: CASSPLRGGSYEQYF.

V is TRBV28 and J is TRBJ1-5, with D hard to call. This CDR3 is built from 15 residues. Trimming removed 8 bases at V and 6 bases at J, with 20 bases between. From germline, CDR1 is MDHEN and CDR2 SYDVKM. Here the CDR3 DNA reads TGTGCCAGCTGTCCGGCCAGAGGGTATGGTCAGCCCCAGCATTTT. Translation gives CASCPARGYGQPQHF.

On this clonotype: This may be a read error: a much more frequent sequence differs by one nucleotide. The V and J genes are TRBV20-1 and TRBJ2-5; D ambiguous. The CDR3 runs 10 residues. Germline loops: CDR1 DFQATT, CDR2 SNEGSKA (reference sequence). The germline V and J ends were trimmed by 6 bases and 11 bases, with 13 bases remaining between them. This CDR3 reads CSAQLNEQYF. The CDR3 DNA sequence: TGCAGTGCGCAGCTCAATGAGCAGTACTTC.

This clonotype showed up just a few times. The chain combines TRBV6-5 with TRBJ2-7; D call uncertain. Germline V gene lookup returns CDR1 MNHEY and CDR2 SVGAGI. V was trimmed by 6 bases and J by 6 bases, leaving 18 bases between them. The CDR3 runs to 14 residues. The CDR3 DNA sequence: TGTGCCAGCAGCCTCCTCGACCGGTCCCGCGAGCAGTACTTC. It specifies CASSLLDRSREQYF.

Turning to this clonotype: Its ends do not fully match the called genes, so a read error is possible. J is TRBJ2-1 and V is TRBV28; either TRBD1 or TRBD2 may supply D (5 bases each). CDR3 length: 13 amino acids. Germline loops: CDR1 MDHEN, CDR2 SYDVKM. The CDR3 DNA reads as TGTACCAGCAGTTATGGGGGTGTAAATGAGCAGTTCTTC. This encodes CTSSYGGVNEQFF.

The chain carries TRBV6-5 and TRBJ1-4, with TRBD1 matching 8 bases. This CDR3 is built from 13 residues. J lost 8 bases, V lost 7 bases, and 6 bases had no gene match. CDR1 is MNHEY and CDR2 is SVGAGI in the germline V gene. DNA of the CDR3: TGTGCCAGCAAAGACCGGGACAGGGAAAAACTGTTTTTT. It specifies CASKDRDREKLFF.

Comment on this clonotype: At one boundary the junction diverges from the germline segment, which might be a read error. This rearrangement joins TRBV29-1 to TRBJ1-2; D remains unclear. Per germline, CDR1 SQVTM and CDR2 ANQGSEA. The CDR3 runs 13 residues. CDR3 in DNA: TGCAGCGTTCAAGACGAAGGGCTCTGGAGCTACACCTTC. Protein sequence: CSVQDEGLWSYTF.

The V call is TRBV13, the J call TRBJ2-4; 11 bases are shared with TRBD2. V lost 1 base, J lost 6 bases, and 2 bases stayed unmatched. Germline values: CDR1 PRHDT, CDR2 FYEKMQ (reference sequence). CDR3 length: 15 residues. CDR3 sequence: CASSLEGLAANIQYF. The CDR3 bases are TGTGCCAGCAGCTTAGAGGGACTAGCGGCAAACATTCAGTACTTC.

This clonotype was recorded once. The chain couples TRBV7-6 to TRBJ2-5; TRBD2 matches at 9 bases. The V gene's germline CDR1 is SGHVS and CDR2 FNYEAQ. The CDR3 length is 16 residues. The junction had 10 bases not matched to a gene; V was cut back by 3 bases and J by 5 bases. The CDR3 DNA reads as TGTGCCAGCAGCTTCAACCAAGCGGGGGGACGTGAGACCCAGTACTTC. It codes for CASSFNQAGGRETQYF.

The chain combines TRBV10-3 with TRBJ1-5; D unclear. The germline V gene encodes CDR1 ENHRY and CDR2 SYGVKD. The V end lost 5 bases, the J end lost 5 bases, and 10 bases lay between the germline ends. This CDR3 region has 13 residues. For the CDR3, the DNA is TGTGCCATCAGTCGGACTGGGGATCAGCCCCAGCATTTT. Amino acid sequence: CAISRTGDQPQHF.

This clonotype has more than one count but fewer than ten. The J gene is TRBJ2-7, the V gene TRBV25-1; TRBD2 matches 12 bases. Germline V gene lookup returns CDR1 MGHDK and CDR2 SYGVNS. The CDR3 length is 16 residues. Trimming cost V 5 bases and J 2 bases; bases outside gene matches: 7. Written as DNA, the CDR3 is TGTGCCAGCAGTAATCTAGCGGGGGGGCTTCCCTACGAGCAGTACTTC. It translates to CASSNLAGGLPYEQYF.

V usage is TRBV9 and J usage is TRBJ2-3; D tentatively fits TRBD1 or TRBD2 (6 bases each). With 0 bases removed from V and 4 bases from J, the gap between germline ends came to 12 bases. This CDR3 is built from 15 residues. CDR1 SGDLS and CDR2 YYNGEE come from the germline V gene. The CDR3 is CASSVVWGAADTQYF. CDR3 coding DNA: TGTGCCAGCAGCGTAGTATGGGGGGCGGCAGATACGCAGTATTTT.

There are a few counts of this clonotype. The rearrangement uses TRBV28 and TRBJ2-1, with D possibly being TRBD1 or TRBD2 (5 bases each). The germline V gene encodes CDR1 MDHEN and CDR2 SYDVKM. This CDR3 is built from 16 residues. Trimming pared 7 bases from V and 7 bases from J, leaving 23 bases between. The CDR3 DNA is TGTGCCAGCACCTCGAGGGGAACGGGGAGTGGGAATGAGCAGTTCTTC. Its translation is CASTSRGTGSGNEQFF.

This chain links TRBV7-2 with TRBJ2-7; D possibly uses TRBD1 or TRBD2 (5 bases each). V lost 1 base and J lost 12, with 16 bases in between. Germline CDR1 SGHTA, CDR2 FQGNSA. CDR3 length: 13 residues. In DNA form, the CDR3 reads TGTACCAGCAGCTTAGATTTTAAGGGACCACGGTACTTC. Its protein is CTSSLDFKGPRYF.

The CDR3 DNA is TGCGCCAGCAGCCAAGATCGGGTCAGGGGGCTGGTTGAGCAGTACTTC. Translated, it gives CASSQDRVRGLVEQYF. The V call is TRBV4-3, the J call TRBJ2-5; 8 bases match TRBD1. The germline gives CDR1 LGHNA, CDR2 YSLEER. After removal of 0 bases from V and 11 bases from J, the junction contained 14 bases not matched to a gene. This CDR3 comprises 16 residues.

To note about this clonotype: Compared with germline, one end of the junction differs, possibly owing to a read error. V is TRBV25-1 and J is TRBJ2-5; D is ambiguous. CDR3 size: 15 residues. Per germline, CDR1 MGHDK and CDR2 SYGVNS. In DNA, the CDR3 is TGTGCCAGCAGCGAATTTTCCGAAATTCAAGAGACCCAGTACTTC. Residues: CASSEFSEIQETQYF.

This clonotype was observed a handful of times. This rearrangement joins TRBV4-1 to TRBJ1-1, with 7 bases fitting TRBD1. The CDR3 is 18 amino acids. Trimming cost V 0 bases and J 0 bases; bases outside gene matches: 10. Germline V gene data show CDR1 as MGHRA and CDR2 as YSYEKL. The CDR3 sequence: CASSQDPVAGGMNTEAFF. The CDR3 nucleotides read TGCGCCAGCAGCCAAGATCCAGTGGCAGGGGGGATGAACACTGAAGCTTTCTTT.

The table lists this clonotype with many counts. This chain connects TRBV11-3 to TRBJ1-5; 7 nucleotides agree with TRBD1. CDR3 length equals 17 residues. Unmatched junction bases numbered 11, after V lost 4 bases and J lost 2 bases. The germline V gene encodes CDR1 SGHNT and CDR2 YENEEA. In nucleotides, the CDR3 is TGTGCCAGCAGCTACCTTACAGGGGAGTACGGCAATCAGCCCCAGCATTTT. Translated: CASSYLTGEYGNQPQHF.

Only a few counts were recorded for this clonotype. This chain links TRBV20-1 with TRBJ2-5; 9 bases line up with TRBD2. The J call may be in error: the DNA end matches TRBJ2-7 better. The CDR3 has 13 amino acids. The V gene's germline CDR1 is DFQATT and CDR2 SNEGSKA (reference sequence). The CDR3 here is CSHAGGQTYEQYF. The DNA for the CDR3 is TGCAGTCACGCGGGGGGGCAGACCTACGAGCAGTACTTC.

This clonotype showed up just a few times. The chain combines TRBV20-1 with TRBJ2-7; 10 positions agree with TRBD1. V dropped 0 bases and J dropped 8; count of bases not matched to a gene: 7. Germline values: CDR1 DFQATT, CDR2 SNEGSKA (reference sequence). The CDR3 covers 14 residues. The CDR3 spells CSARDPGQGLQQYF. For the CDR3, the DNA is TGCAGTGCTAGAGATCCGGGACAGGGGCTGCAGCAGTACTTC.

The genes are TRBV20-1 and TRBJ2-5; D may be TRBD2 (5 bases). V lost 4 bases, J lost 5 bases, and 11 bases lay in between. This CDR3 has 12 residues. Germline assignment: CDR1 DFQATT and CDR2 SNEGSKA (reference sequence). CDR3 in DNA: TGCAGTGCTATGAGAGGGCGGGAGACCCAGTACTTC. Translated: CSAMRGRETQYF.

The rearrangement links TRBV7-2 to TRBJ2-7; TRBD1 or TRBD2 may be the D gene (5 bases each). The ends were cut back, 1 base at V and 0 bases at J, with 10 bases in the middle. The CDR3 length is 15 residues. Looked up from germline, CDR1 is SGHTA and CDR2 is FQGNSA. DNA for the CDR3: TGTGCCAGCAGCTTAGACGGGGCGCTCTCCTACGAGCAGTACTTC. Encoded protein: CASSLDGALSYEQYF.

This chain joins TRBV27 and TRBJ2-4; maybe TRBD1 (6 bases). The closer fit of TRBJ2-7 to the DNA end suggests the J call may be wrong. CDR1 MNHEY and CDR2 SMNVEV come from the germline V gene (reference sequence). This CDR3 contains 14 residues. CDR3 bases: TGTGCCAGCACGCCGTACAGGGTAGGATACGAGCAGTACTTC. As protein: CASTPYRVGYEQYF.

This clonotype was detected ten times or more. This chain links TRBV11-2 with TRBJ2-3, with D hard to call. The V end lost 6 bases, the J end lost 3 bases, and 16 bases lay between the germline ends. CDR3 size: 15 residues. From germline, CDR1 is SGHAT and CDR2 FQNNGV. The CDR3, as DNA: TGTGCCAGCAGTCCTCCGGGCCAAAGAACAGATACGCAGTATTTT. It yields the protein CASSPPGQRTDTQYF.